The clone carrying this T cell receptor beta chain was counted only a few times. Antigen unknown. This sample includes further DNA sequences coding for the same CDR3. The study reverse transcribed the entire isolated RNA, so it sequenced expressed TCRB transcripts. Sequencing used immunoSEQ multiplex PCR; TCRdb keeps in-frame clones, though not all of them. The table lists 120,000 to 150,000 clones, less than 9% of them singletons. Per the germline V gene, CDR1 is KGHSH and CDR2 is LQKENI. The CDR3 loop spans 13 amino acids. Losses at the gene ends were 4 bases for V and 6 bases for J; bases not matched to a gene: 5. This entry belongs to a study of beta chain features in type 1 diabetes. Study-wide results and limits: The naive, central memory and Treg TCRB repertoires showed an apparent similarity that was greater among patients than among healthy donors. Junctions at VDJ sites from type 1 diabetes patients had fewer insertions and more deletions. There was a moderate but significant shortening of TCRB CDR3s in all four CD4+ subsets of Type 1 diabetes patients.

It was one heparinised blood draw, averaging around 110 mL, that each donor gave. This clonotype was obtained from a woman under 40 in good health. Material for sequencing was central memory CD4+ T cells from blood. The chain carries TRBV18 and TRBJ2-7; 8 bases are shared with TRBD1. CDR3 nucleotides: TGTGCCAGCTCACTACGACAGGGGAGCGAGCAGTACTTC. Translation: CASSLRQGSEQYF.